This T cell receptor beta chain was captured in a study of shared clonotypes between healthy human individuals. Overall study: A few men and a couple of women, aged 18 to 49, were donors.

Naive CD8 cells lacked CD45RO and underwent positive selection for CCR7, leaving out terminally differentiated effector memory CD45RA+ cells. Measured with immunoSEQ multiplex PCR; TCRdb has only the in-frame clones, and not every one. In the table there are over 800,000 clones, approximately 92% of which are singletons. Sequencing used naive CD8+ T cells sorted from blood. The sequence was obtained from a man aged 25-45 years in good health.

CDR3 amino acids: CASSDTGDEQYF. In DNA form, the CDR3 reads TGTGCCAGCAGTGATACAGGGGACGAGCAGTACTTC. The rearrangement links TRBV27 to TRBJ2-7; 7 bases map to TRBD1. The V segment lost 5 bases and the J segment 5 bases; nucleotides outside the gene matches: 3. The CDR3 is 12 residues long. CDR1 is MNHEY and CDR2 is SMNVEV in the germline V gene (reference sequence).